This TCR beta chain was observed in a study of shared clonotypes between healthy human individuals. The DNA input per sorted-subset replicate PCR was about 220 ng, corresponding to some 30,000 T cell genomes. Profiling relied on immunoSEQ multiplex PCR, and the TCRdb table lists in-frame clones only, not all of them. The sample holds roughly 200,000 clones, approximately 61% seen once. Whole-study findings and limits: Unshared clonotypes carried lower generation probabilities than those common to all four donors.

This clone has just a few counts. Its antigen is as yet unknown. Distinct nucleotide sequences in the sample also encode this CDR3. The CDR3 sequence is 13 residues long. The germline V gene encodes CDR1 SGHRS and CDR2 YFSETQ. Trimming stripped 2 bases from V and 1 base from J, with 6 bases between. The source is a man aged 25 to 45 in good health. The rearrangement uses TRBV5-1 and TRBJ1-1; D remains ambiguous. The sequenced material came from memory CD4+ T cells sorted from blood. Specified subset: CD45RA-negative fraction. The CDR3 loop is CASSFGGNTEAFF. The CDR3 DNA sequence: TGCGCCAGCAGCTTCGGCGGGAACACTGAAGCTTTCTTT.